A single sample gave rise to the 22 T cell receptor beta chains below, sequenced in a study of T cell responses to AZD1222 COVID-19 vaccine. Clones were read by immunoSEQ multiplex PCR, and TCRdb kept only the in-frame ones, dropping some. The repertoire includes approximately 150,000 clones, around 93% of them detected once, and about 4.2% sits in the top ten. Source: peripheral blood, taken on day 0 of AZD1222 vaccination. The receptors shown here come from an adult in good health.

The rearrangement joins TRBV28 to TRBJ1-1, with D hard to call. Germline values: CDR1 MDHEN, CDR2 SYDVKM. CDR3 length: 13 residues. With 4 bases removed from V and 3 bases from J, the gap between germline ends came to 9 bases. CDR3 residues: CASSWAEDTEAFF. CDR3 nucleotides: TGTGCCAGCAGTTGGGCAGAGGACACTGAAGCTTTCTTT.

V is TRBV3-1 (or the pseudogene TRBV3-2) and J is TRBJ2-1; 12 positions agree with TRBD2. The CDR3 is 17 residues long. Germline trimming cut 4 bases from V and 8 bases from J; bases unmatched to any gene: 12. Germline V lookup: CDR1 LGHDT, CDR2 YNNKEL (reference sequence). CDR3 DNA: TGTGCCAGCAGCCCCAAGCAGGGGACTAGCGGGTTACATGAGCAGTTCTTC. Amino acid sequence: CASSPKQGTSGLHEQFF.

The CDR3 loop reads CASSAEGNTEAFF. In nucleotides, the CDR3 is TGTGCCAGCAGTGCTGAAGGGAACACTGAAGCTTTCTTT. The gene calls are TRBV2 and TRBJ1-1; no reliable D call. The CDR3 sequence is 13 residues long. The V end was cut by 4 bases, the J end by 1 base, with 7 bases between. In germline, CDR1 is SNHLY, CDR2 FYNNEI.

J is TRBJ2-2 and V is TRBV6-5, with 7 bases aligning to TRBD1. The CDR3 runs to 14 residues. With 2 bases clipped from V and 3 bases from J, the junction kept 0 bases outside the gene matches. The germline gives CDR1 MNHEY, CDR2 SVGAGI. The CDR3 loop is CASSYQGDTGELFF. For the CDR3, the DNA is TGTGCCAGCAGTTACCAGGGGGACACCGGGGAGCTGTTTTTT.

With regard to this clone: The sample holds other DNA sequences that translate to the same CDR3. V is TRBV6-5 and J is TRBJ2-7; D is unclear. This CDR3 has 14 amino acids. Trimming removed 0 bases at V and 1 base at J, with 7 bases between. Germline V CDR1 and CDR2: MNHEY, SVGAGI. CDR3 amino acids: CASSYSPSSYEQYF. The CDR3 DNA sequence: TGTGCCAGCAGTTACTCGCCTTCATCCTACGAGCAGTACTTC.

V is TRBV28 and J is TRBJ2-1; D uncertain. CDR1 and CDR2 (germline): MDHEN, SYDVKM. V was cut by 7 bases and J by 0 bases, with 10 bases left in between. This CDR3 has 14 residues. The CDR3 DNA is TGTGCCAGCAAAGGGCGGAGCTCCTACAATGAGCAGTTCTTC. Protein: CASKGRSSYNEQFF.

The chain has TRBV14 and TRBJ2-1; D uncertain. CDR1 and CDR2 from the germline V gene are SGHDN and FVKESK. CDR3 length: 11 residues. Trimming pared 6 bases from V and 8 bases from J, leaving 8 bases between. The CDR3 loop is CASRGYHEQFF. CDR3 in DNA: TGTGCCAGCAGGGGATACCATGAGCAGTTCTTC.

The chain has TRBV12-3 or TRBV12-4 and TRBJ2-5; D may be TRBD1 or TRBD2 (5 bases each). The CDR3 loop spans 13 amino acids. Deletions cut 6 bases from V and 2 bases from J, with 10 bases between. The CDR3 DNA reads TGTGCCAGCAGCTCAGGGAGACAAGAGACCCAGTACTTC. It codes for CASSSGRQETQYF.

This sequence joins TRBV7-9 and TRBJ2-1; D unclear. V lost 4 bases, J lost 0 bases, and 10 bases lay in between. The CDR3 extends over 15 amino acids. In germline, CDR1 is SEHNR, CDR2 FQNEAQ (reference sequence). In DNA, the CDR3 is TGTGCCAGCAGCTCGTATTTCACCTCCTACAATGAGCAGTTCTTC. It encodes CASSSYFTSYNEQFF.

V usage is TRBV7-2 and J usage is TRBJ2-7; the D gene is possibly TRBD1 (6 bases). V was clipped by 2 bases and J by 5 bases, with 13 bases between them. CDR3 length: 14 amino acids. CDR1 and CDR2 from the germline V gene are SGHTA and FQGNSA. CDR3: CASSLRLAGDEQYF. The DNA of the CDR3 is TGTGCCAGCAGCTTACGGCTGGCAGGGGACGAGCAGTACTTC.

This chain connects TRBV11-2 to TRBJ2-3; 7 positions agree with TRBD2. This CDR3 region has 14 residues. With 4 bases clipped from V and 5 bases from J, the junction kept 6 bases outside the gene matches. The germline gives CDR1 SGHAT, CDR2 FQNNGV. CDR3 region: CASSSTSFQDTQYF. DNA for the CDR3: TGTGCCAGCAGCTCGACTAGCTTTCAAGATACGCAGTATTTT.

V gene TRBV28 combines with J gene TRBJ1-1; tentative D call: TRBD1 (6 bases). The CDR3 totals 18 residues. Germline loops: CDR1 MDHEN, CDR2 SYDVKM. Trimming removed 6 bases at V and 2 bases at J, with 25 bases between. The CDR3 sequence: CASSKGGPAGVRNTEAFF. DNA for the CDR3: TGTGCCAGCAGCAAGGGGGGGCCAGCAGGGGTTCGAAACACTGAAGCTTTCTTT.

The chain employs TRBV11-2 and TRBJ1-4; 10 bases line up with TRBD1. From germline, CDR1 is SGHAT and CDR2 FQNNGV. The trim removed 5 bases at V and 15 bases at J, leaving 12 bases unmatched. The CDR3 is 14 amino acids. CDR3 protein: CASSRITTGGLLFF. DNA for the CDR3: TGTGCCAGCAGCCGAATAACGACAGGGGGCTTGTTGTTTTTT.

This chain links TRBV5-5 with TRBJ1-3, with 7 bases matching TRBD1. The CDR3 runs to 15 residues. CDR1 and CDR2 from the germline V gene are SGHKS and YYEKEE (reference sequence). The J segment lost 4 bases and the V segment lost 3 bases, leaving 7 bases of the junction unmatched. CDR3 region: CASSSSHRGGNTIYF. CDR3 coding DNA: TGTGCCAGCAGCTCGTCCCACAGGGGAGGAAACACCATATATTTT.

This clone was counted once. This sequence joins TRBV30 and TRBJ2-2; tentatively, D is TRBD1 (5 bases). V lost 0 bases to trimming and J lost 7 bases, with 12 bases between them. Germline values: CDR1 GTSNPN, CDR2 SVGIG (reference sequence). The CDR3 length is 14 residues. In DNA, the CDR3 is TGTGCCTGGAGTGTAGGGGTTTTCGGCGGGGAGCTGTTTTTT. This codes for CAWSVGVFGGELFF.

The rearrangement links TRBV18 to TRBJ2-7, with D possibly matching TRBD1 (6 bases). The CDR3 is made up of 14 amino acids. Per germline, CDR1 KGHSH and CDR2 LQKENI. With 1 base removed from V and 6 bases from J, the gap between germline ends came to 13 bases. This chain's CDR3 is CASSPRSGEGEQYF. CDR3 bases: TGTGCCAGCTCACCACGGTCAGGGGAAGGCGAGCAGTACTTC.

V gene TRBV5-1 combines with J gene TRBJ2-4; TRBD1 agrees at 7 bases. The CDR3 is made up of 13 amino acids. Trimming took 4 bases from V and 5 from J; bases not matched to a gene: 3. CDR1 and CDR2 from the germline V gene are SGHRS and YFSETQ. This chain's CDR3 is CASSATGENIQYF. CDR3 DNA: TGCGCCAGCAGCGCCACAGGGGAAAACATTCAGTACTTC.

This clone was detected a few times. The DNA for the CDR3 is TGTGCCAGCAGTTCCCGTGGGACCCAGTACTTC. It yields the protein CASSSRGTQYF. V is TRBV6-5 and J is TRBJ2-5; D is unclear. The CDR3 is 11 residues long. V shed 4 bases and J shed 7 bases, with 7 bases lying between them. CDR1 is MNHEY and CDR2 is SVGAGI in the germline V gene.

The CDR3 sequence: CSVDQDNTGELFF. The CDR3 DNA sequence: TGCAGCGTTGACCAGGACAACACCGGGGAGCTGTTTTTT. The rearrangement joins TRBV29-1 to TRBJ2-2, with D unresolved. Germline V CDR1 and CDR2: SQVTM, ANQGSEA. This CDR3 is 13 amino acids long. The V end was cut by 3 bases, the J end by 2 bases, with 7 bases between.

The V and J genes are TRBV5-1 and TRBJ2-1; D may be TRBD2 (6 bases). Germline CDR1 reads SGHRS; CDR2 reads YFSETQ. The ends were cut back, 0 bases at V and 8 bases at J, with 21 bases in the middle. The CDR3 loop spans 17 amino acids. CDR3 residues: CASSLGKTSVSLDEQFF. The CDR3 bases are TGCGCCAGCAGCTTGGGTAAGACTAGTGTCAGTTTGGATGAGCAGTTCTTC.

The chain has TRBV18 and TRBJ2-1; a weak D match, TRBD2 (7 bases). The V end lost 3 bases, the J end lost 7 bases, and 13 bases lay between the germline ends. This CDR3 comprises 14 residues. Germline CDR1 is KGHSH and CDR2 is LQKENI. Here the CDR3 reads CASSPIEGGNEQFF. The DNA of the CDR3 is TGTGCCAGCTCACCGATAGAGGGGGGGAATGAGCAGTTCTTC.

The chain has TRBV11-3 and TRBJ2-1, with D perhaps TRBD1 or TRBD2 (5 bases each). There are 14 residues in the CDR3. The germline V and J ends were trimmed by 5 bases and 1 base, with 9 bases remaining between them. Germline-derived CDR1 and CDR2 are SGHNT and YENEEA. CDR3 sequence: CASSRGESYNEQFF. CDR3 DNA: TGTGCCAGCAGCCGAGGGGAATCCTACAATGAGCAGTTCTTC.